One and the same sample provided the 29 T cell receptor beta chains below, sequenced in a study of blood T cell repertoires in COVID-19 (dated by TCRdb to 2020 to 2022). The protocol used for the library was the immunoSEQ multiplex PCR assay. Here the immuneACCESS table is served through TCRdb, limited to in-frame sequences with V and J called. Missing clones are a known gap in these copies; in checked studies unresolved V genes cover under half, and the rest lacks a known reason. Within this sample are about 54,000 clones, with 75% to 90% of them counted one time only. The biggest ten clones account for around 3.5% of the sample. The sample taken for sequencing was peripheral blood. These receptors were obtained from a human donor in a cohort sampled during active COVID-19.

This clone was observed once. The V gene is TRBV11-3, the J gene TRBJ1-3, with 7 positions matching TRBD1. V lost 4 bases to trimming and J lost 1 base; unmatched junction nucleotides: 7. Germline loops: CDR1 SGHNT, CDR2 YENEEA. The length of the CDR3 is 16 residues. The CDR3 DNA is TGTGCCAGCAGCTCCAACGCACAGGGGTCTGGAAACACCATATATTTT. Translated: CASSSNAQGSGNTIYF.

The rearrangement joins TRBV25-1 to TRBJ2-1; 9 nucleotides align to TRBD2. The CDR3 is made up of 14 amino acids. The germline V gene encodes CDR1 MGHDK and CDR2 SYGVNS. Unmatched junction bases numbered 11, after V lost 10 bases and J lost 7 bases. CDR3 DNA: TGTGCCACTATGGCGGGAGGGCCATCGAATGAGCAGTTCTTC. It translates to CATMAGGPSNEQFF.

The CDR3 loop is CASSPPAGARGTQYF. CDR3 sequence (DNA): TGTGCCAGCAGCCCCCCCGCGGGGGCTCGGGGTACGCAGTATTTT. The chain links TRBV7-2 to TRBJ2-3; D might be TRBD2 (7 bases). Trimming cost V 5 bases and J 8 bases, with 20 bases left between them. The germline gives CDR1 SGHTA, CDR2 FQGNSA. The CDR3 length is 15 residues.

V is TRBV20-1 and J is TRBJ2-7; D is undetermined. Germline lookup yields CDR1 DFQATT and CDR2 SNEGSKA (reference sequence). The V gene lost 4 bases and the J gene lost 4 bases, with 8 bases spanning the gap. CDR3 length: 11 residues. The CDR3 nucleotides read TGCAGTGCTACAAAAGCATACGAGCAGTACTTC. This translates into CSATKAYEQYF.

The rearrangement uses TRBV7-7 and TRBJ2-5; 7 bases align to TRBD2. In germline, CDR1 is SSHAT, CDR2 FNYEAQ (reference sequence). This CDR3 is 15 amino acids long. The V gene end was trimmed by 3 bases and the J gene end by 5 bases; junction bases not matched to a gene: 9. The CDR3 nucleotides are TGTGCCAGCAGCTTCTCCGTGGGAGGGGTGGAGACCCAGTACTTC. Translating it yields CASSFSVGGVETQYF.

The V and J genes are TRBV2 and TRBJ1-4; D remains unclear. This CDR3 has 15 residues. V lost 2 bases, J lost 5 bases, and 12 bases lay in between. The germline V gene has CDR1 SNHLY and CDR2 FYNNEI. The DNA of the CDR3 is TGTGCCAGCAGTGAAAGGACGGGAAGAAATGAAAAACTGTTTTTT. Encoded protein: CASSERTGRNEKLFF.

The chain combines TRBV19 with TRBJ2-5; D gene ambiguous. The V end lost 3 bases, the J end lost 2 bases, and 7 bases lay between the germline ends. The CDR3 consists of 13 residues. Germline V gives CDR1 LNHDA, CDR2 SQIVND (reference sequence). The CDR3 nucleotides read TGTGCCAGTAGTATCGGTACGCAAGAGACCCAGTACTTC. This encodes CASSIGTQETQYF.

The chain uses TRBV4-1 and TRBJ1-2; D not resolved. This CDR3 is built from 14 residues. V shed 0 bases and J shed 4 bases, with 9 bases lying between them. Germline CDR1 MGHRA, CDR2 YSYEKL. The CDR3 coding sequence is TGCGCCAGCAGCCAAGACAGGTTTGGCTATGGCTACACCTTC. Protein sequence: CASSQDRFGYGYTF.

This chain joins TRBV19 and TRBJ1-5, with D unclear. CDR3 length: 14 amino acids. Germline V CDR1 and CDR2: LNHDA, SQIVND (reference sequence). Trimming cost V 8 bases and J 0 bases, with 11 bases left between them. CDR3 residues: CASREGNSNQPQHF. The CDR3 region has the DNA TGTGCCAGTCGGGAGGGTAATAGCAATCAGCCCCAGCATTTT.

The CDR3 DNA reads TGTGCCAGCAGTGAATCGAACTATGGCTACACCTTC. Translating gives CASSESNYGYTF. The chain combines TRBV2 with TRBJ1-2; D not resolved. The CDR3 is 12 residues long. Trimming cost V 2 bases and J 2 bases, with 3 bases left between them. From germline, CDR1 is SNHLY and CDR2 FYNNEI.

The chain couples TRBV7-9 to TRBJ2-2; 10 nucleotides line up with TRBD2. This CDR3 contains 17 residues. CDR1 and CDR2 (germline): SEHNR, FQNEAQ (reference sequence). Trimming at V came to 7 bases and at J to 4 bases, leaving 12 bases not matched to a gene. CDR3: CASMRLAGEDGTGELFF. The CDR3, as DNA: TGTGCCAGCATGAGGCTAGCGGGAGAGGATGGCACCGGGGAGCTGTTTTTT.

The chain joins TRBV11-3 to TRBJ1-1; D is ambiguous. The CDR3 consists of 12 residues. Trimming left V 5 bases short and J 8 bases short, with 12 bases between. Germline V gene data show CDR1 as SGHNT and CDR2 as YENEEA. CDR3 coding DNA: TGTGCCAGCAGCACCATGGAGGGCGAAGCTTTCTTT. Its translation: CASSTMEGEAFF.

In DNA form, the CDR3 reads TGCGCCAGCAGCCAAGATCATGGCGGGGCGAGCTCCTACAATGAGCAGTTCTTC. Amino acid sequence: CASSQDHGGASSYNEQFF. The chain is built from TRBV4-3 and TRBJ2-1, with D perhaps TRBD2 (6 bases). The CDR3 totals 18 residues. Germline V gene data show CDR1 as LGHNA and CDR2 as YSLEER. Trimming removed 0 bases from V and 0 bases from J, with 15 bases in between.

CDR3 amino acids: CASSLNPGDEQYF. CDR3 bases: TGTGCCAGCAGTCTAAACCCGGGGGACGAGCAGTACTTC. The V and J genes are TRBV12-3 or TRBV12-4 and TRBJ2-7, with a possible D match to TRBD2 (6 bases). Trimming took 5 bases from V and 5 from J, leaving 13 bases between them. The CDR3 is 13 residues long.

The chain has TRBV12-3 or TRBV12-4 and TRBJ1-1; D gene uncertain. The CDR3 is 13 amino acids. The V end lost 3 bases, the J end lost 1 base, and 6 bases lay between the germline ends. The CDR3 is CASSFSGNTEAFF. As DNA, the CDR3 is TGTGCCAGCAGTTTCAGTGGGAACACTGAAGCTTTCTTT.

The chain has TRBV7-3 and TRBJ2-1; 11 positions match TRBD2. Germline V gene data show CDR1 as SGHTA and CDR2 as FQGTGA. This CDR3 contains 14 residues. V was clipped by 5 bases and J by 8 bases; unmatched bases: 5. The CDR3: CASSLAGGRDEQFF. CDR3 nucleotide sequence: TGTGCCAGCAGCCTAGCGGGGGGCCGCGATGAGCAGTTCTTC.

The rearrangement links TRBV6-5 to TRBJ1-2; unclear D gene. This CDR3 is built from 12 residues. Germline CDR1 MNHEY, CDR2 SVGAGI. V lost 6 bases to trimming and J lost 8 bases, with 13 bases between them. The CDR3 here is CASRSTSGGYTF. The CDR3 DNA reads TGTGCCAGCAGGTCGACCTCGGGGGGCTACACCTTC.

The rearrangement uses TRBV5-1 and TRBJ2-3, with a possible D match to TRBD2 (5 bases). There are 15 residues in the CDR3. Germline V gene data show CDR1 as SGHRS and CDR2 as YFSETQ. V was shortened by 4 bases and J by 0 bases, with 12 bases between the two germline ends. The DNA of the CDR3 is TGCGCCAGCAGCGGTAACCCGGGGAGCACAGATACGCAGTATTTT. It codes for CASSGNPGSTDTQYF.

V and J are TRBV14 and TRBJ1-1; 7 bases map to TRBD1. J was trimmed by 1 base and V by 6 bases; bases with no gene match: 8. The germline V gene has CDR1 SGHDN and CDR2 FVKESK. The CDR3 is 15 residues long. The CDR3 spells CASSLWTGENTEAFF. The CDR3, as DNA: TGTGCCAGCAGTCTTTGGACAGGAGAGAACACTGAAGCTTTCTTT.

This chain joins TRBV10-1 and TRBJ2-3; 10 positions agree with TRBD1. The germline gives CDR1 WNHNN, CDR2 SYGVQD (reference sequence). The CDR3 contains 14 residues. V shed 5 bases, J shed 5 bases, and the junction held 4 bases outside the gene matches. CDR3 DNA: TGCGCCAGCAGTCCCGGGACAGGGGTAGATACGCAGTATTTT. Its translation: CASSPGTGVDTQYF.

This chain links TRBV4-1 with TRBJ2-7; 14 bases are shared with TRBD2. CDR3 length equals 16 residues. Germline values: CDR1 MGHRA, CDR2 YSYEKL. V gave up 4 bases and J gave up 5 bases; unmatched junction bases: 7. CDR3 coding DNA: TGCGCCAGCAGCCGACTAGCGGGGGGGCCGGAGCACGAGCAGTACTTC. As protein: CASSRLAGGPEHEQYF.

DNA of the CDR3: TGCGCCAGCAGACAGGAGAATACGCAGTATTTT. The encoded protein is CASRQENTQYF. V usage is TRBV5-1 and J usage is TRBJ2-3; tentative D call: TRBD1 (5 bases). V was shortened by 5 bases and J by 7 bases, with 8 bases between the two germline ends. The CDR3 spans 11 residues. Germline assignment: CDR1 SGHRS and CDR2 YFSETQ.

The chain links TRBV19 to TRBJ1-1; D is possibly TRBD1 (6 bases). CDR1 is LNHDA and CDR2 is SQIVND in the germline V gene (reference sequence). The length of the CDR3 is 14 residues. Trimming took off 6 bases at V and 0 bases at J, with 11 bases between the two ends. CDR3 DNA sequence: TGTGCCAGTAGAGACAGGTTATTGAACACTGAAGCTTTCTTT. It encodes CASRDRLLNTEAFF.

V and J are TRBV10-3 and TRBJ1-1, with a weak D call TRBD1 (5 bases). Trimming stripped 0 bases from V and 1 base from J, with 6 bases between. The length of the CDR3 is 14 residues. CDR1 is ENHRY, CDR2 SYGVKD, per germline. CDR3 in DNA: TGTGCCATCAGTGAGTCGGGGCAGAACACTGAAGCTTTCTTT. It translates to CAISESGQNTEAFF.

This clone has just one count. V usage is TRBV29-1 and J usage is TRBJ1-1; a weak D match, TRBD1 (5 bases). V was pared by 4 bases and J by 1 base, with 7 bases between. The CDR3 runs 12 residues. Germline CDR1 is SQVTM and CDR2 is ANQGSEA. DNA of the CDR3: TGCAGCGTTGTCCAGGGGAACACTGAAGCTTTCTTT. Translated, it gives CSVVQGNTEAFF.

This clone was counted once. This chain links TRBV5-6 with TRBJ1-1, with TRBD1 matching over 8 bases. V lost 4 bases to trimming and J lost 6 bases; unmatched junction nucleotides: 11. The CDR3 has 15 amino acids. CDR1 is SGHDT and CDR2 is YYEEEE in the germline V gene. The CDR3 loop is CASSARTGFYPEAFF. The CDR3 coding sequence is TGTGCCAGCAGCGCGCGGACAGGGTTCTACCCTGAAGCTTTCTTT.

This chain connects TRBV21-1 to TRBJ1-1; the DNA was not used to check the table's D call, TRBD1. TRBV21-1 is a listed pseudogene. This CDR3 has 18 amino acids. The CDR3 DNA sequence: TGTGCCAGCAGCAAAGCGCTTTTGACAGGACCTCTAATGACTGAAGCTTTCTTT. This codes for CASSKALLTGPLMTEAFF.

V is TRBV4-3 and J is TRBJ2-2; D is possibly TRBD2 (5 bases). Trimming removed 4 bases at V and 1 base at J, with 10 bases between. Germline CDR1 reads LGHNA; CDR2 reads YSLEER. This CDR3 contains 15 residues. The CDR3 sequence: CASSRTGMNTGELFF. CDR3 nucleotides: TGCGCCAGCAGCCGAACCGGGATGAACACCGGGGAGCTGTTTTTT.

This sequence joins TRBV5-6 and TRBJ2-7, with a possible D match to TRBD2 (6 bases). V lost 2 bases and J 6 bases, leaving 15 bases between the germline ends. Germline CDR1 SGHDT, CDR2 YYEEEE. The CDR3 length is 14 residues. Here the CDR3 reads CASSFRGMGLEQYF. The CDR3 DNA reads TGTGCCAGCAGCTTTCGGGGGATGGGGCTCGAGCAGTACTTC.